The T cell receptor (beta chain) under discussion was sequenced for a study of neurological immune-mediated disorders. MiXCR was run by TCRdb on the 5' RACE reads, yielding one entry per CDR3 protein. The table has 25,000 to 35,000 distinct CDR3 sequences, about 16% seen once. This clonotype was seen repeatedly, ten times or more. Its target is not known. At one of its ends the junction is not consistent with the germline gene, which may arise from a read error. The unsorted libraries originated from 2 million PBMCs kept at -80 C. Germline loops: CDR1 DFQATT, CDR2 SNEGSKA (reference sequence). The CDR3 runs 11 residues. Study results and caveats: In HTLV-1-associated myelopathy, TCR clonal expansion was greatest, whereas multiple sclerosis had the least, falling below healthy controls.

The sample consisted of PBMCs. The TCR was taken from an older man in good health. The chain is built from TRBV20-1 and TRBJ1-4; D is unresolved. The chain's CDR3 is CSARDRVTPWF. The CDR3 coding sequence is TGCAGTGCTAGAGATCGAGTCACTCCGTGGTTT.